This TCR beta chain was captured by sequencing in a study of T cell responses to AZD1222 COVID-19 vaccine. General observations from the study: White British people made up most donors, females outnumbered males, and clonal diversity was possibly underestimated. An increase in Spike-specific TCR breadth and depth was observed after two AZD1222 doses. Repertoire sampling occurred only after the peak T cell response.

Second doses were pooled across both intervals (about 4 or about 12 weeks). CDR3 length: 15 amino acids. CDR1 MNHEY and CDR2 SMNVEV come from the germline V gene (reference sequence). V shed 5 bases and J shed 11 bases, with 24 bases lying between them. Points on this clone: Its antigen is as yet unknown.

Sequencing used immunoSEQ multiplex PCR; TCRdb keeps in-frame clones, though not all of them. The table has more than 150,000 clones, 85% to 95% seen once. The sequence was collected from an adult who received the AZD1222 COVID-19 vaccine. The specimen was peripheral blood, collected 28 days after the second AZD1222 dose. This sequence joins TRBV27 and TRBJ1-1, with a tentative D call TRBD1 (6 bases). CDR3 in DNA: TGTGCCAGCAGTACCACGGACAGATATTTAGGCGGGGCTTTCTTT. Protein sequence: CASSTTDRYLGGAFF.